This T cell receptor (beta chain) was sequenced during a study of blood T cells in healthy people across ages. Germline loops: CDR1 MNHEY, CDR2 SVGAGI. J lost 7 bases, V lost 5 bases, and 5 bases had no gene match. There are 14 residues in the CDR3. Combining a sample-barcoded 5' primer with a J-beta primer mix, a second PCR ran for roughly 6 to 12 cycles. Tagging of each cDNA molecule was performed by a template-switch adaptor with 12 random nucleotides. TCRdb ran MiXCR on the 5' RACE reads and lists one entry per CDR3 protein. The top ten hold 22% of the sample, which has about 800,000 distinct CDR3 sequences, 58% seen once.

This clonotype was obtained from a man younger than 45 in good health. The chain employs TRBV6-5 and TRBJ2-1; 10 bases fit TRBD2. Sequencing used blood. The DNA for the CDR3 is TGTGCCAGCAGTGTAGCGGGAGGAAGGAATGAGCAGTTCTTC. It codes for CASSVAGGRNEQFF.